This entry features one T cell receptor (beta chain) sequence. What it binds is not known. This CDR3 region has 12 residues. CDR1 is SEHNR, CDR2 FQNEAQ, per germline (reference sequence). V was pared by 3 bases and J by 3 bases, with 3 bases between. This entry belongs to a study of T cells in localized non-small cell lung cancer. Data came from immunoSEQ multiplex PCR; TCRdb stores just in-frame clones and leaves some out. Of around 48,000 clones listed, 70% to 80% are singletons. Study-level results: Heterogeneity remains possible because sequencing was limited to only one tumor region. Adjacent lung exhibited a median of about 50 among the 100 most abundant tumor clones. Exceeding tumor, uninvolved adjacent lung had the highest T cell clonality.

The source of this sequence is a man aged 40 to 75 with stage I squamous cell lung carcinoma. The V call is TRBV7-9, the J call TRBJ1-5, with no clear D. Sequences were derived from peripheral blood, sampled before any cancer treatment. The CDR3 spells CASSFINQPQHF. In DNA form, the CDR3 reads TGTGCCAGCAGCTTTATCAATCAGCCCCAGCATTTT.